This record concerns one T cell receptor beta chain sequence. TCRdb keeps only in-frame clones here, not all; method: immunoSEQ multiplex PCR. The sample holds approximately 940,000 clones, approximately 80% seen once. This specimen belongs to a study of shared clonotypes between healthy human individuals. The germline V gene has CDR1 SNHLY and CDR2 FYNNEI. CDR3 length: 14 amino acids. The V end was cut by 6 bases, the J end by 4 bases, with 15 bases between. The sequenced sample consisted of memory CD4+ T cells sorted from blood. The subset: CD45RA-negative fraction. The chain has TRBV2 and TRBJ1-1; D gene unclear. The sequence was collected from a man younger than 35 in good health. As DNA, the CDR3 is TGTGCCAGCAGCCTAGACACCCGGCCCACTGAAGCTTTCTTT. It translates to CASSLDTRPTEAFF.